This TCR beta chain was profiled in a study of OX40 agonist ivuxolimab in advanced cancers. The CDR3 runs 13 residues. Germline loops: CDR1 SGHVS, CDR2 FQNEAQ. The germline V and J ends were trimmed by 5 bases and 2 bases, with 10 bases remaining between them. TCRdb keeps only in-frame clones here, not all; method: immunoSEQ multiplex PCR. The profile covers approximately 24,000 clones, with 75% to 90% appearing a single time and 30% to 35% taken by the ten largest. Sequences were derived from CD4+ or CD8+ T cells sorted from blood, sampled in a trial of the OX40 agonist ivuxolimab. The chain links TRBV7-8 to TRBJ2-7; D is perhaps TRBD2 (6 bases). This TCR was sampled from an adult with an advanced solid tumor such as melanoma, head and neck, liver or kidney cancer. The CDR3 DNA reads TGTGCCAGCAGCCCCCCGGGGGCCTACGAGCAGTACTTC. This sequence encodes CASSPPGAYEQYF. Full variable domain (outside the CDR3, taken from reference TRBV7-8 and TRBJ2-7): GAGVSQSPRYKVAKRGQDVALRCDPISGHVSLFWYQQALGQGPEFLTYFQNEAQLDKSGLPSDRFFAERPEGSVSTLKIQRTQQEDSAVYLCASSPPGAYEQYFGPGTRLTVT.